This T cell receptor (beta chain) was documented in a study of PD-1 blockade in classical Hodgkin lymphoma (dated by TCRdb to the early 2020s). About the full investigation: Nivolumab dosing was 3 mg/kg intravenously every 2 weeks, continuing until either disease progression or unacceptable toxicity. The study used CyTOF and TCR beta sequencing to define a peripheral blood immune signature of response to PD-1 blockade in classical Hodgkin lymphoma. The full study reports these points: Baseline diversity similar to that of newly diagnosed patients was observed in trial patients achieving complete response, whereas significantly lower diversity was observed in partial responders and progressors. Baseline TCR diversity was reported to be lower in newly diagnosed patients than in healthy donors and to be lower still in relapsed/refractory patients. The study was restricted to a single clinical trial cohort, and the causes of repertoire differences, possibly disease activity or prior therapy, were left undefined. Lower diversity was observed in patients in whom nivolumab was started less than 1 year after ASCT, and these patients were excluded from later analyses so that confounding by immune reconstitution would be avoided. A significant rise by C4D1 was seen in CD4+ but not CD8+ TCR diversity (p=0.0027 vs p=0.16), with the rise being most apparent in complete responders (p=0.02).

The CDR3 covers 17 residues, taking in both the cysteine and the phenylalanine. Just the 51-base CDR3 DNA is kept, in frame starting at base 1. The Qiagen DNeasy kit was used to extract genomic DNA both from unsorted PBMCs and from the negatively selected CD4+ and CD8+ fractions. TCR beta CDR3 regions were subjected to amplification by immunoSEQ multiplex PCR with primers that anneal to V and J segments. Amplification bias was minimized using a synthetic immune receptor repertoire, and residual bias was removed computationally after sequencing. On the authors' methods: Custom Python scripts were used to quantify repertoire diversity as the Shannon entropy index. Unsorted, CD4+ and CD8+ repertoires were analyzed separately, except in combined analyses where CD4+ and CD8+ sequences were merged in silico. Clonal expansion was defined as a frequency increase of at least 2-fold after treatment compared with C1D1, and clones undetected at baseline were assigned a pseudocount of 0.5. Clones with 0 or 1 copy at C1D1 were defined as singleton clones, while clones with 2 or more copies were defined as non-singleton clones. Clones expanded in unsorted samples were labelled as CD4+, CD8+ or unknown by matching protein sequences in sorted samples from the same patient. Wilcoxon tests on paired samples were used to test diversity changes from C1D1 to C4D1. Here the immuneACCESS table is served through TCRdb, limited to in-frame sequences with V and J called. Missing clones are a known gap in these copies; in checked studies unresolved V genes cover under half, and the rest lacks a known reason. V and J calls and clone size are as listed in that table; D and trimming were resolved from the DNA. The sample table records 9,000 to 13,000 clones; 70% to 80% of these occur just once. Around 23% of the sample goes to the ten largest clones.

In light of the paper, this sample's time point label describes: cycle 1 day 1 (C1D1), immediately before nivolumab initiation. Every trial patient had relapsed after autologous stem cell transplantation, and cohorts A, B and C differed in prior brentuximab vedotin exposure. A total of 50 to 70 patients with relapsed/refractory classical Hodgkin lymphoma made up the trial cohort, and each patient's best overall response was complete response, partial response or progressive disease. In the multi-cohort phase II CheckMate 205 trial, trial patients received single-agent nivolumab. An independent review committee assessed best overall response using the 2007 International Working Group response criteria. PBMCs from the trial were collected at three points: immediately before nivolumab initiation (C1D1), and during therapy at cycle 2 day 1 and cycle 4 day 1. Peripheral blood was collected in 8 mL Vacutainer Cell Preparation Tubes, from which PBMCs were isolated by centrifugation and then cryopreserved.

With regard to this clone: This clone's antigen is unknown. No much larger clone exists at a distance of one base, and base qualities are not known.

The sequencing here drew on peripheral blood mononuclear cells (PBMCs), taken at baseline. The rearrangement combines TRBV21-1 with TRBJ2-7; no DNA check was done on the table's D call, TRBD2. TRBV21-1 corresponds to a pseudogene. This receptor was obtained from a human donor with classical Hodgkin lymphoma. The CDR3 region has the sequence CASSKGMGLDGSYEQYF. The nucleotide sequence reads TGTGCCAGCAGCAAAGGCATGGGACTAGACGGGTCCTACGAGCAGTACTTC.